This TCR beta chain originates from a study of T cell responses to AZD1222 COVID-19 vaccine. Study-wide results and caveats: Seropositive status at baseline applied to only five or six AZD1222 recipients. No day 14 peak samples; only post-peak repertoires were characterized. Nearly half of unique spike-specific TCRs reportedly avoided B.1.351 and B.1.1.7 mutated regions.

The data were produced by immunoSEQ multiplex PCR, yet TCRdb's version contains in-frame clones alone and is incomplete. The sample contains 40,000 to 60,000 clones, around 90% of which appear only once. In the case of this clone: Its antigen is currently unknown.

The sample here was peripheral blood, taken 28 days after the second AZD1222 dose. This sequence was found in an adult who received the AZD1222 COVID-19 vaccine.

In DNA, the CDR3 is TGTGCCAGCAGGACAAATAGCGGGAGTACCTACGAGCAGTACTTC. Encoded protein: CASRTNSGSTYEQYF. The rearrangement joins TRBV27 to TRBJ2-7, with TRBD2 matching 9 bases. This CDR3 has 15 residues. The ends lost 6 bases at V and 2 bases at J; junction bases unmatched: 8. Germline V gene data show CDR1 as MNHEY and CDR2 as SMNVEV (reference sequence).